This T cell receptor (beta chain) was recovered during a study of T cells after posttransplantation cyclophosphamide. A marrow graft followed busulfan-fludarabine conditioning, with cyclophosphamide on days +3 and +4. Germline assignment: CDR1 DFQATT and CDR2 SNEGSKA (reference sequence). V was trimmed by 6 bases and J by 4 bases, leaving 9 bases between them. There are 11 residues in the CDR3. This clone has a count of ten or more. Its specificity is unknown. Some clones are missing from TCRdb's copy, which holds only in-frame ones; the method was immunoSEQ multiplex PCR. The profile covers 2,000 to 2,500 clones, none occurring a single time. Findings and limits, study-wide: After PTCy, TRB diversity resembled that of CNI/methotrexate controls. Later blood repertoires were often dominated by clones from the donor CD8+ memory compartment.

This chain links TRBV20-1 with TRBJ1-1; D ambiguous. The clonotype originates from a female patient over 55 who received an allogeneic stem cell transplant from a related donor and was CMV-positive. Some T cells may be provided by the graft donor. This specimen consisted of PBMCs, obtained 86 days after allogeneic stem cell transplant with posttransplant cyclophosphamide. The chain's CDR3 is CSARRVTEAFF. The CDR3 region has the DNA TGCAGTGCCAGACGCGTCACTGAAGCTTTCTTT.